Listed below are T cell receptor beta chains from one sample, sequenced in a study of cytomegalovirus exposure and HLA in healthy donors. The data were produced by immunoSEQ multiplex PCR, yet TCRdb's version contains in-frame clones alone and is incomplete. The sample holds some 69,000 clones, under 80% seen once. Sequencing was done on a sample of PBMCs. Every receptor here comes from a male donor in good health and CMV-seropositive. Each CDR3 is given with its conserved first and last residue. D genes are given only for firm matches. The size of a clone is reported for some rows only, either as once, few or many, or as a class for expanded clones.

v_gene,abundance,j_gene,d_gene,CDR3aa,CDR3nt
TRBV19,NA,TRBJ2-1,NA,CASTGLRNEQFF,TGTGCCAGCACGGGACTCCGCAATGAGCAGTTCTTC
TRBV9,NA,TRBJ2-7,TRBD2,CASSAWGTRPYEQYF,TGTGCCAGCAGCGCTTGGGGGACTAGACCCTACGAGCAGTACTTC
TRBV6-1,NA,TRBJ1-6,NA,CASSEGGGNSPLHF,TGTGCCAGCAGTGAGGGGGGGGGCAATTCACCCCTCCACTTT
TRBV2,NA,TRBJ1-1,NA,CASSPLYTEAFF,TGTGCCAGCAGCCCCCTTTACACTGAAGCTTTCTTT
TRBV11-2,NA,TRBJ2-7,TRBD2,CASSPPGLSTYEQYF,TGTGCCAGCAGCCCCCCGGGACTATCCACCTACGAGCAGTACTTC
TRBV11-2,few,TRBJ2-7,TRBD2,CASSALGLAETTYEQYF,TGTGCCAGCAGCGCTCTGGGACTAGCGGAAACAACCTACGAGCAGTACTTC
TRBV30,once,TRBJ2-1,NA,CAWSPGDRDNEQFF,TGTGCCTGGAGTCCGGGGGACAGAGACAATGAGCAGTTCTTC
TRBV19,NA,TRBJ2-5,NA,CASSIYGRQETQYF,TGTGCCAGTAGTATATACGGCAGGCAAGAGACCCAGTACTTC
TRBV10-2,NA,TRBJ2-1,NA,CASSGERGSYNEQFF,TGCGCCAGCAGTGGGGAGAGGGGGTCCTACAATGAGCAGTTCTTC
TRBV7-2,NA,TRBJ1-5,TRBD1,CASSQDRVVQPQHF,TGTGCCAGCAGCCAGGACAGGGTGGTTCAGCCCCAGCATTTT
TRBV7-8,NA,TRBJ2-5,NA,CASSPLSRGAGETQYF,TGTGCCAGCAGCCCCCTCTCCAGGGGGGCCGGTGAGACCCAGTACTTC
TRBV2,once,TRBJ1-6,TRBD1,CASPREAQGVYSPPHF,TGTGCCAGCCCACGGGAGGCACAGGGGGTCTATTCACCCCCCCACTTT
TRBV7-2,NA,TRBJ1-1,TRBD1,CASSGQGAPTEAFF,TGTGCCAGCAGCGGACAGGGGGCTCCCACTGAAGCTTTCTTT
TRBV7-6,NA,TRBJ2-1,NA,CASSLSLANEQFF,TGTGCCAGCAGCTTAAGCTTAGCTAATGAGCAGTTCTTC
TRBV18,NA,TRBJ1-1,TRBD1,CASSPPGTGGRNAEAFF,TGTGCCAGCTCACCTCCCGGGACAGGGGGCAGGAACGCTGAAGCTTTCTTT
TRBV5-6,NA,TRBJ1-2,NA,CASSLGWSNYGYTF,TGTGCCAGCAGCTTGGGTTGGAGTAACTATGGCTACACCTTC
TRBV5-1,NA,TRBJ1-5,NA,CASSLASGSNQPQHF,TGCGCCAGCAGCTTGGCATCAGGGTCCAATCAGCCCCAGCATTTT
TRBV18,once,TRBJ2-7,TRBD1,CASSPVDRGTYEQYF,TGTGCCAGCTCACCAGTAGACAGGGGGACCTACGAGCAGTACTTC
TRBV29-1,NA,TRBJ2-7,TRBD1,CSGGTETYEQYF,TGCAGCGGTGGGACAGAAACCTACGAGCAGTACTTC
TRBV7-6,NA,TRBJ1-4,TRBD1,CASSLGGGVGEKLFF,TGTGCCAGCAGCTTAGGAGGGGGCGTCGGTGAAAAACTGTTTTTC
TRBV9,NA,TRBJ2-1,NA,CASSVAGSRSYNEQFF,TGTGCCAGCAGCGTAGCTGGGTCTAGGTCCTACAATGAGCAGTTCTTC
TRBV9,NA,TRBJ2-3,TRBD2,CASSVLAGGSYTQYF,TGTGCCAGCAGCGTCTTAGCGGGGGGGTCCTATACGCAGTATTTT
TRBV9,NA,TRBJ2-2,TRBD1,CASSVGTGGSVGELFF,TGTGCCAGCAGCGTAGGGACAGGGGGCTCGGTCGGGGAGCTGTTTTTT
TRBV19,NA,TRBJ2-7,NA,CASSLGGARIGYEQYF,TGTGCCAGTAGCTTAGGGGGAGCTCGGATAGGCTACGAGCAGTACTTC
TRBV5-1,few,TRBJ1-1,TRBD1,CASSQGQGMRTEAFF,TGCGCCAGCAGCCAGGGACAGGGGATGAGGACTGAAGCTTTCTTT
TRBV18,NA,TRBJ2-5,NA,CASSPPTSSQETQYF,TGTGCCAGCTCACCACCAACTAGCAGCCAAGAGACCCAGTACTTC
TRBV6-6,NA,TRBJ2-2,NA,CASSFQTGELFF,TGTGCCAGCAGTTTTCAGACCGGGGAGCTGTTTTTT